These 30 T cell receptor beta chains were all obtained from the same sample, sequenced in a study of blood T cell repertoires in COVID-19. The data were produced by immunoSEQ multiplex PCR, yet TCRdb's version contains in-frame clones alone and is incomplete. Of around 300,000 clones in the sample, approximately 88% were seen once. Material: PBMCs or T cells enriched from blood (not recorded which). The receptors were gathered from a woman in her thirties or forties who had recovered from COVID-19.

Worth noting for this clone: The germline gene is not matched at one end of the junction; a read error may be the cause. The J gene is TRBJ2-3, the V gene TRBV7-7; D is perhaps TRBD2 (6 bases). From germline, CDR1 is SSHAT and CDR2 FNYEAQ (reference sequence). This CDR3 has 17 residues. The CDR3 is CASSPITSLGGTDTQYF. In nucleotides, the CDR3 is TGTGCTAGCAGCCCAATCACTAGCTTGGGGGGCACAGATACGCAGTATTTT.

The chain carries TRBV24-1 and TRBJ2-3; no firm D call. The V end was cut by 2 bases, the J end by 0 bases, with 8 bases between. In germline, CDR1 is KGHDR, CDR2 SFDVKD. CDR3 size: 15 residues. CDR3 nucleotides: TGTGCCACCAGTGATTCCGCCCGGAGCACAGATACGCAGTATTTT. Amino acid sequence: CATSDSARSTDTQYF.

This rearrangement joins TRBV11-2 to TRBJ2-3, with D possibly matching TRBD1 (6 bases). The ends were cut back, 4 bases at V and 1 base at J, with 15 bases in the middle. The CDR3 extends over 16 amino acids. Germline-derived CDR1 and CDR2 are SGHAT and FQNNGV. Here the CDR3 DNA reads TGTGCCAGCAGCTCTATGGGGGCGGTTGGCACAGATACGCAGTATTTT. Encoded protein: CASSSMGAVGTDTQYF.

This chain connects TRBV5-1 to TRBJ2-7; D uncertain. The CDR3 loop spans 11 amino acids. With 4 bases removed from V and 3 bases from J, the gap between germline ends came to 5 bases. Germline-derived CDR1 and CDR2 are SGHRS and YFSETQ. The CDR3 nucleotides are TGCGCCAGCAGCGAGAGCTACGAGCAGTACTTC. Its translation: CASSESYEQYF.

The V call is TRBV11-3, the J call TRBJ2-7; possible D gene TRBD2, 7 bases. The V gene's germline CDR1 is SGHNT and CDR2 YENEEA. This CDR3 comprises 15 residues. The CDR3 loop reads CDRGAGRTSSYEQYF. CDR3 sequence (DNA): TGTGACCGGGGGGCGGGGCGGACAAGCTCCTACGAGCAGTACTTC.

This clone has just one count. The rearrangement joins TRBV13 to TRBJ2-1; 9 bases match TRBD1. After removal of 5 bases from V and 6 bases from J, the junction contained 8 bases not matched to a gene. Germline V gene data show CDR1 as PRHDT and CDR2 as FYEKMQ (reference sequence). The CDR3 totals 15 residues. The CDR3 DNA reads as TGTGCCAGCAGCCCGGGACAGGGCTTAGGCAATGAGCAGTTCTTC. This codes for CASSPGQGLGNEQFF.

The sample holds a few counts of this clone. The V and J genes are TRBV5-1 and TRBJ1-1; a possible D gene is TRBD1 (5 bases). This CDR3 spans 13 amino acids. The V gene's germline CDR1 is SGHRS and CDR2 YFSETQ. V was clipped by 6 bases and J by 0 bases, with 9 bases between them. In DNA form, the CDR3 reads TGCGCCAGCAAGGCAGGGATGAACACTGAAGCTTTCTTT. Its translation: CASKAGMNTEAFF.

The table lists this clone with a count of one. This sequence joins TRBV27 and TRBJ1-4; no reliable D call. The CDR3 sequence is 18 residues long. Germline V lookup: CDR1 MNHEY, CDR2 SMNVEV (reference sequence). With 4 bases removed from V and 3 bases from J, the gap between germline ends came to 21 bases. The CDR3 loop is CASSSYSKLALPNEKLFF. The CDR3 nucleotides are TGTGCCAGCAGTTCCTACAGCAAGCTAGCCCTTCCTAATGAAAAACTGTTTTTT.

V is TRBV5-6 and J is TRBJ1-2, with 8 bases identical to TRBD1. The CDR3 contains 14 residues. Looked up from germline, CDR1 is SGHDT and CDR2 is YYEEEE. J was trimmed by 5 bases and V by 4 bases; bases with no gene match: 7. CDR3 sequence reads: CASSRGQGGYGYTF. CDR3 bases: TGTGCCAGCAGCCGCGGACAGGGAGGGTATGGCTACACCTTC.

V is TRBV2 and J is TRBJ2-5; 7 bases are a match to TRBD2. CDR3 length equals 13 residues. Germline CDR1 reads SNHLY; CDR2 reads FYNNEI. With 4 bases clipped from V and 5 bases from J, the junction kept 4 bases outside the gene matches. CDR3 DNA: TGTGCCAGCAGTGCTAGCGGTCAGGAGACCCAGTACTTC. Protein product: CASSASGQETQYF.

This sequence joins TRBV19 and TRBJ1-1, with TRBD1 identical over 12 bases. Unmatched junction bases numbered 9, after V lost 4 bases and J lost 3 bases. The CDR3 loop spans 17 amino acids. CDR1 LNHDA and CDR2 SQIVND come from the germline V gene (reference sequence). The chain's CDR3 is CASSRGTGGLGDTEAFF. CDR3 nucleotide sequence: TGTGCCAGTAGTAGAGGGACAGGGGGCCTGGGGGACACTGAAGCTTTCTTT.

This rearrangement joins TRBV9 to TRBJ2-1; 7 bases line up with TRBD1. CDR3 size: 16 residues. J lost 0 bases, V lost 3 bases, and 6 bases had no gene match. The germline CDR1 and CDR2 sequences are SGDLS and YYNGEE. The CDR3 loop reads CASSATGAPSYNEQFF. CDR3 bases: TGTGCCAGCAGCGCAACAGGGGCTCCCTCCTACAATGAGCAGTTCTTC.

The chain carries TRBV11-1 and TRBJ1-1; D is uncertain. The CDR3 is made up of 15 amino acids. Germline V gene data show CDR1 as SGHAT and CDR2 as FQDESV (reference sequence). V was trimmed by 5 bases and J by 1 base, leaving 14 bases between them. The CDR3 reads CASSAPLPGNTEAFF. The CDR3 nucleotides read TGTGCCAGCAGCGCTCCACTGCCCGGGAACACTGAAGCTTTCTTT.

J is TRBJ2-2 and V is TRBV5-1, with D tentatively TRBD2 (5 bases). Trimming shortened V by 0 bases and J by 5 bases, and 11 bases separated the two germline ends. This CDR3 has 15 amino acids. In germline, CDR1 is SGHRS, CDR2 YFSETQ. This CDR3 is CASSLVGDKTGELFF. The CDR3 coding sequence is TGCGCCAGCAGCTTGGTGGGAGATAAAACCGGGGAGCTGTTTTTT.

The CDR3 nucleotides read TGTGCCAGCGGTGGGACAGGGGGCCGATACTCTGGAAACACCATATATTTT. It yields the protein CASGGTGGRYSGNTIYF. This chain uses TRBV2 with TRBJ1-3; 12 bases are a match to TRBD1. Trimming cost V 8 bases and J 0 bases; bases outside gene matches: 8. CDR1 and CDR2 from the germline V gene are SNHLY and FYNNEI. The CDR3 sequence is 17 residues long.

The J gene is TRBJ2-3, the V gene TRBV5-4; 7 bases fit TRBD2. The CDR3 is 14 residues long. The ends lost 4 bases at V and 2 bases at J; junction bases unmatched: 4. Looked up from germline, CDR1 is SGHNT and CDR2 is YYREEE (reference sequence). CDR3 nucleotide sequence: TGTGCCAGCAGCCAGCGGGACCACACAGATACGCAGTATTTT. This codes for CASSQRDHTDTQYF.

The chain has TRBV6-5 and TRBJ1-1; D gene ambiguous. This CDR3 comprises 13 residues. The V and J ends lost 6 bases and 1 base respectively, with 9 bases between them. Germline V gives CDR1 MNHEY, CDR2 SVGAGI. As DNA, the CDR3 is TGTGCCAGCAGAGTACATACGAACACTGAAGCTTTCTTT. Translated: CASRVHTNTEAFF.

The chain couples TRBV6-5 to TRBJ1-2, with D possibly matching TRBD1 (6 bases). Germline V gene sequence: CDR1 MNHEY, CDR2 SVGAGI. There are 14 residues in the CDR3. Trimming removed 6 bases at V and 8 bases at J, with 19 bases between. The CDR3 nucleotides read TGTGCCAGCAGGAAGGGCGGGGGGCAGGAGGGCTACACCTTC. Amino acid sequence: CASRKGGGQEGYTF.

The chain uses TRBV5-1 and TRBJ1-5, with TRBD1 identical over 7 bases. This CDR3 is 14 amino acids long. Germline V gives CDR1 SGHRS, CDR2 YFSETQ. Trimming removed 3 bases from V and 4 bases from J; junction bases left unmatched: 4. CDR3 bases: TGCGCCAGCAGCTCGGGACAGCCAAATCAGCCCCAGCATTTT. Its protein product is CASSSGQPNQPQHF.

V gene TRBV29-1 combines with J gene TRBJ2-7; 7 bases align to TRBD1. The V gene end was trimmed by 4 bases and the J gene end by 4 bases; junction bases not matched to a gene: 4. The CDR3 sequence is 12 residues long. The germline V gene has CDR1 SQVTM and CDR2 ANQGSEA. CDR3 DNA: TGCAGCGTTGGACACAGGGGTTACGAGCAGTACTTC. The encoded protein is CSVGHRGYEQYF.

The V gene is TRBV6-5, the J gene TRBJ1-2; D gene unclear. The length of the CDR3 is 15 residues. Germline V gene sequence: CDR1 MNHEY, CDR2 SVGAGI. Trimming stripped 2 bases from V and 6 bases from J, with 16 bases between. CDR3 residues: CASSYSGVGLDGYTF. Written as DNA, the CDR3 is TGTGCCAGCAGTTACAGCGGAGTAGGATTGGATGGCTACACCTTC.

The chain uses TRBV30 and TRBJ1-5; possible D gene TRBD1, 5 bases. The germline gives CDR1 GTSNPN, CDR2 SVGIG (reference sequence). V lost 3 bases to trimming and J lost 0 bases, with 9 bases between them. The CDR3 has 14 residues. CDR3 loop: CAWSQGNSNQPQHF. CDR3 in DNA: TGTGCCTGGAGCCAGGGTAATAGCAATCAGCCCCAGCATTTT.

This clone has just a few counts. This chain joins TRBV5-1 and TRBJ2-7; 8 bases agree with TRBD1. The CDR3 covers 12 residues. The V and J ends lost 4 bases and 6 bases, in that order; junction bases with no gene match: 3. Germline lookup yields CDR1 SGHRS and CDR2 YFSETQ. The CDR3 sequence: CASSITGGEQYF. CDR3 coding DNA: TGCGCCAGCAGCATAACAGGGGGCGAGCAGTACTTC.

The rearrangement uses TRBV9 and TRBJ2-1; 9 positions match TRBD2. There are 19 residues in the CDR3. Germline CDR1 reads SGDLS; CDR2 reads YYNGEE. J lost 7 bases, V lost 4 bases, and 21 bases had no gene match. Here the CDR3 reads CASSRPLRPGRGGINEQFF. The CDR3 DNA is TGTGCCAGCAGCCGGCCTCTCCGTCCAGGGCGGGGGGGCATAAATGAGCAGTTCTTC.

The chain carries TRBV27 and TRBJ2-2; 14 nucleotides match TRBD2. Germline trimming cut 9 bases from V and 1 base from J; bases unmatched to any gene: 1. CDR1 and CDR2 (germline): MNHEY, SMNVEV (reference sequence). The CDR3 sequence is 15 residues long. DNA of the CDR3: TGTGCCAGTGGGACTAGCGGGAGGAACACCGGGGAGCTGTTTTTT. The encoded protein is CASGTSGRNTGELFF.

This chain's CDR3 is CASSGVMRSNQPQHF. The CDR3 DNA reads as TGTGCCAGCAGCGGAGTAATGAGAAGCAATCAGCCCCAGCATTTT. This rearrangement joins TRBV6-5 to TRBJ1-5; D is unclear. CDR1 and CDR2 (germline): MNHEY, SVGAGI. The CDR3 sequence is 15 residues long. Trimming left V 6 bases short and J 1 base short, with 13 bases between.

The V and J genes are TRBV5-4 and TRBJ1-2; 8 bases are a match to TRBD1. This CDR3 region has 14 residues. Germline CDR1 is SGHNT and CDR2 is YYREEE (reference sequence). J lost 8 bases, V lost 0 bases, and 6 bases had no gene match. Here the CDR3 reads CASSLVDRDGGYTF. As DNA, the CDR3 is TGTGCCAGCAGCTTGGTGGACAGGGACGGAGGCTACACCTTC.

The J gene is TRBJ2-1, the V gene TRBV5-6; possibly TRBD2 for D (6 bases). The CDR3 has 14 amino acids. Trimming stripped 2 bases from V and 9 bases from J, with 15 bases between. Germline-derived CDR1 and CDR2 are SGHDT and YYEEEE. In DNA, the CDR3 is TGTGCCAGCAGCTTCGGGACTCCCCGGAGTGAGCAGTTCTTC. It yields the protein CASSFGTPRSEQFF. The full variable domain, its missing parts supplied by reference TRBV5-6 and TRBJ2-1, is DAGVTQSPTHLIKTRGQQVTLRCSPKSGHDTVSWYQQALGQGPQFIFQYYEEEERQRGNFPDRFSGHQFPNYSSELNVNALLLGDSALYLCASSFGTPRSEQFFGPGTRLTVL.

The V call is TRBV30, the J call TRBJ1-2; 8 positions agree with TRBD1. The CDR3 covers 17 residues. V shed 2 bases, J shed 1 base, and the junction held 12 bases outside the gene matches. Per germline, CDR1 GTSNPN and CDR2 SVGIG (reference sequence). CDR3 sequence reads: CAWSYRTGMGINYGYTF. In DNA, the CDR3 is TGTGCCTGGAGTTATAGGACAGGGATGGGTATTAACTATGGCTACACCTTC.

CDR3 in amino acids: CASSQDLGGGLAGPYNEQFF. DNA for the CDR3: TGTGCCAGCAGCCAAGATCTGGGGGGAGGACTAGCGGGGCCCTACAATGAGCAGTTCTTC. The V and J genes are TRBV3-1 (or the pseudogene TRBV3-2) and TRBJ2-1, with 12 bases that match TRBD2. The CDR3 has 20 residues. The germline gives CDR1 LGHDT, CDR2 YNNKEL (reference sequence). V lost 0 bases and J lost 2; bases outside the gene matches: 11.